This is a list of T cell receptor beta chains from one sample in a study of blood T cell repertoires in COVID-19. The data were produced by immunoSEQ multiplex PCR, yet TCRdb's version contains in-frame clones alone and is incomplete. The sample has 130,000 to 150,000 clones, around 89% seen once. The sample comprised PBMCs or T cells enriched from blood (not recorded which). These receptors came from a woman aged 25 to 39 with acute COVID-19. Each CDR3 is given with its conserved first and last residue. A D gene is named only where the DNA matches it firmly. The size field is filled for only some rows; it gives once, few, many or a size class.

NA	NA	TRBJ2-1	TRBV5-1	TGCGCCAGCAGCTTGGAGCAGGGCGTCGATGAGCAGTTCTTC	CASSLEQGVDEQFF
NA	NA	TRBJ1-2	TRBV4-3	TGCGCCAGCAGCCAAGATTGGGCGGGAGTTGGTGATGGCTACACCTTC	CASSQDWAGVGDGYTF
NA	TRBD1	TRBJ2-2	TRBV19	TGTGCCAGTAGTATAGACGGGACAGGGAGGAACACCGGGGAGCTGTTTTTT	CASSIDGTGRNTGELFF
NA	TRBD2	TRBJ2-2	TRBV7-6	TGTGCCAGCAGCCCGATAACCGGGACTAGCGGCTCCGGGGAGCTGTTTTTT	CASSPITGTSGSGELFF
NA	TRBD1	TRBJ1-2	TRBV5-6	TGTGCCAGCAGCTTGGCCTGGCAGGGGGCGAGCTATGGCTACACCTTC	CASSLAWQGASYGYTF
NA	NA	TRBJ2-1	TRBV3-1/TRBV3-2	TGTGCCAGCAGCTACTACAATGAGCAGTTCTTC	CASSYYNEQFF
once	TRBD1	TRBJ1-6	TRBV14	TGTGCCAGCAGCCATACACCACACGGCAGGGGGAATTCACCCCTCCACTTT	CASSHTPHGRGNSPLHF
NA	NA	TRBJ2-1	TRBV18	TGTGCCAGCTCACCACCCAGAGCAGGGGTTTACAATGAGCAGTTCTTC	CASSPPRAGVYNEQFF
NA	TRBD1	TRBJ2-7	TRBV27	TGTGCCAGCAGGGACAGGGGGCTCTTGGAGCAGTACTTC	CASRDRGLLEQYF
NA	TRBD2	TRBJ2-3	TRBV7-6	TGTGCCAGCAGCTTATTGCCAGGTGCGGGAGCCACAGATACGCAGTATTTT	CASSLLPGAGATDTQYF
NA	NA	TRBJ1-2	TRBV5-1	TGCGCCAGCAGCTTGGAAAAGGGAGCCTGGGACTATGGCTACACCTTC	CASSLEKGAWDYGYTF
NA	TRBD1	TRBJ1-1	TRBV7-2	TGTGCCAGCAGCTTATTGACAGGGAGTTACACTGAAGCTTTCTTT	CASSLLTGSYTEAFF
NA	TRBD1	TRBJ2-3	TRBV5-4	TGTGCCAGCAGCTCCGACAGGGGTACAGATACGCAGTATTTT	CASSSDRGTDTQYF